This T cell receptor beta chain stems from a study of vaccination and CD4 T cells after COVID-19. V lost 2 bases, J lost 1 base, and 7 bases lay in between. Looked up from germline, CDR1 is SGHTA and CDR2 is FQGTGA. The CDR3 length is 14 residues. Worth noting for this clonotype: Its antigen is currently unknown.

Described treatment: roughly nine-day PBMC culture with coronavirus spike peptide pools or control peptides (ViraFEST assay). It was before the COVID-19 pandemic (2011-2018) that the unexposed donor's CD4+ T cells were collected. The Oncomine TCR Beta short-read assay sequenced DNA from cultured CD4+ T cells. The template was genomic DNA from cultured CD4+ T cells. TCRdb reprocessed the PCR reads with MiXCR, giving one entry per CDR3 protein. The sample holds thousands of distinct CDR3 sequences; about 35% are singletons and the top ten take less than 45%. The source of this sequence is a human donor in good health. This sequence joins TRBV7-3 and TRBJ2-3; perhaps TRBD2 as D (6 bases). Sequencing input: CD4+ T cells from blood, cultured in vitro. The CDR3 DNA sequence: TGTGCCAGCAGCTTATCGGGGGGCACAGATACGCAGTATTTT. This translates into CASSLSGGTDTQYF. The entire variable domain, with the rest obtained from reference TRBV7-3 and TRBJ2-3, is as follows: GAGVSQTPSNKVTEKGKYVELRCDPISGHTALYWYRQSLGQGPEFLIYFQGTGAADDSGLPNDRFFAVRPEGSVSTLKIQRTERGDSAVYLCASSLSGGTDTQYFGPGTRLTVL.